This passage covers 14 T cell receptor beta chains from one sample sequenced in a study of shared clonotypes between healthy human individuals (dated by TCRdb to the early 2020s). The method behind the library was the immunoSEQ multiplex PCR assay. This immuneACCESS table, as held by TCRdb, lists in-frame sequences with V and J called but not all clones. Of the missing ones, under half trace to an unresolved V gene in checked studies; the others have no known cause. The sample table shows around 1.4 million clones, and 98% are seen once. The ten most abundant clones make up about 0.34% of the sample. The sample taken for sequencing was naive CD4+ T cells sorted from blood. The cell subset or site label on this specimen signifies: CD45RA+ positively selected. Receptors originate from a man between 25 and 39 years old in good health.

The genes are TRBV4-3 and TRBJ2-2; D remains ambiguous. Germline CDR1 reads LGHNA; CDR2 reads YSLEER. The V and J ends lost 1 base and 6 bases respectively, with 12 bases between them. CDR3 length equals 15 residues. Written as DNA, the CDR3 is TGCGCCAGCAGCCAAGTGGGCCTATTAGCCGGGGAGCTGTTTTTT. This sequence encodes CASSQVGLLAGELFF.

V and J are TRBV5-1 and TRBJ2-7; D is ambiguous. Germline V gene data show CDR1 as SGHRS and CDR2 as YFSETQ. Trimming cost V 4 bases and J 6 bases, with 11 bases left between them. CDR3 size: 12 residues. CDR3: CASSVRPGEQYF. DNA for the CDR3: TGCGCCAGCAGCGTCCGACCGGGCGAGCAGTACTTC.

This clone was observed once. V usage is TRBV9 and J usage is TRBJ2-3, with 9 positions matching TRBD2. This CDR3 is built from 17 residues. The V and J ends lost 4 bases and 6 bases, in that order; junction bases with no gene match: 15. Germline CDR1 reads SGDLS; CDR2 reads YYNGEE. The CDR3 DNA is TGTGCCAGCAGCCTAGGTTGGGGTAGCGGGAGAGGGGATACGCAGTATTTT. Translated: CASSLGWGSGRGDTQYF.

This chain connects TRBV29-1 to TRBJ2-7, with D unresolved. Per the germline V gene, CDR1 is SQVTM and CDR2 is ANQGSEA. The germline V and J ends were trimmed by 5 bases and 6 bases, with 8 bases remaining between them. The CDR3 consists of 10 residues. The CDR3 protein is CSVSIGEQYF. CDR3 DNA sequence: TGCAGCGTTTCCATTGGCGAGCAGTACTTC.

This clone came up once. The rearrangement joins TRBV6-1 to TRBJ2-1; no clear D. The germline gives CDR1 MNHNS, CDR2 SASEGT. The V and J ends lost 6 bases and 0 bases respectively, with 12 bases between them. The CDR3 is made up of 15 amino acids. The CDR3 loop is CASRLAHFSYNEQFF. The CDR3, as DNA: TGTGCCAGCAGGTTGGCGCACTTCTCCTACAATGAGCAGTTCTTC.

This clone was counted only a few times. Other nucleotide sequences in the sample specify the same CDR3. The CDR3 bases are TGTGCCAGCTCACCTCTCCAAGAGACCCAGTACTTC. Its translation is CASSPLQETQYF. The chain has TRBV18 and TRBJ2-5; the D is unclear. Germline CDR1 and CDR2: KGHSH and LQKENI. Trimming shortened V by 3 bases and J by 1 base, and 3 bases separated the two germline ends. The CDR3 is 12 amino acids.

The chain uses TRBV7-8 and TRBJ2-1; maybe TRBD2 (5 bases). The CDR3 sequence is 15 residues long. Deletions cut 6 bases from V and 7 bases from J, with 19 bases between. The germline V gene has CDR1 SGHVS and CDR2 FQNEAQ. CDR3 bases: TGTGCCAGCAGGAAAAACCGTACGGGGAGAAATGAGCAGTTCTTC. It specifies CASRKNRTGRNEQFF.

V and J are TRBV5-1 and TRBJ2-7; 9 bases map to TRBD1. The CDR3 is 16 residues long. Looked up from germline, CDR1 is SGHRS and CDR2 is YFSETQ. V was clipped by 0 bases and J by 7 bases; unmatched bases: 11. In DNA, the CDR3 is TGCGCCAGCAGCTTGGTTCCGGACAGGGGTATCGGGGAGCAGTACTTC. It codes for CASSLVPDRGIGEQYF.

The chain combines TRBV9 with TRBJ1-2; perhaps TRBD1 as D (6 bases). V was cut by 4 bases and J by 6 bases, with 10 bases left in between. This CDR3 contains 12 residues. The germline CDR1 and CDR2 sequences are SGDLS and YYNGEE. The CDR3 protein is CASSTGKDGYTF. CDR3 nucleotide sequence: TGTGCCAGCAGCACAGGGAAGGATGGCTACACCTTC.

The chain is built from TRBV5-1 and TRBJ2-1; D unresolved. The germline V gene encodes CDR1 SGHRS and CDR2 YFSETQ. This CDR3 has 15 amino acids. The V end was cut by 0 bases, the J end by 9 bases, with 16 bases between. CDR3 amino acids: CASSLASGGISEQFF. As DNA, the CDR3 is TGCGCCAGCAGCTTGGCCTCGGGCGGAATAAGTGAGCAGTTCTTC. Full variable domain (outside the CDR3, taken from reference TRBV5-1 and TRBJ2-1): KAGVTQTPRYLIKTRGQQVTLSCSPISGHRSVSWYQQTPGQGLQFLFEYFSETQRNKGNFPGRFSGRQFSNSRSEMNVSTLELGDSALYLCASSLASGGISEQFFGPGTRLTVL.

In this sample, this clone turned up once. V and J are TRBV12-2 and TRBJ2-2; the table calls TRBD1, which could not be checked here. TRBV12-2 counts as a pseudogene. There are 15 residues in the CDR3. CDR3 nucleotides: TGTGCAAGTCGCGCGGGGACAGTGAACACCGGGGAGCTGTTTTTT. Residues: CASRAGTVNTGELFF.

This clone was picked up one time. The chain's CDR3 is CASSPFAGGGNEQFF. DNA of the CDR3: TGTGCCAGCTCACCATTCGCGGGCGGGGGCAATGAGCAGTTCTTC. V is TRBV18 and J is TRBJ2-1, with TRBD2 identical over 7 bases. CDR1 and CDR2 from the germline V gene are KGHSH and LQKENI. With V trimmed by 2 bases and J by 6 bases, 7 bases remained unmatched. There are 15 residues in the CDR3.

The table lists this clone with a count of one. The J gene is TRBJ1-2, the V gene TRBV5-1; 11 bases map to TRBD1. This CDR3 has 15 residues. Germline trimming cut 4 bases from V and 5 bases from J; bases unmatched to any gene: 7. In germline, CDR1 is SGHRS, CDR2 YFSETQ. CDR3 amino acids: CASSLGQGAEYGYTF. CDR3 coding DNA: TGCGCCAGCAGCCTAGGACAGGGGGCCGAGTATGGCTACACCTTC.

The chain employs TRBV6-1 and TRBJ1-3; D is unclear. The germline V and J ends were trimmed by 4 bases and 0 bases, with 16 bases remaining between them. The CDR3 consists of 17 residues. Per germline, CDR1 MNHNS and CDR2 SASEGT. The CDR3 loop is CASSALSGPSSGNTIYF. DNA for the CDR3: TGTGCCAGCAGTGCTCTCTCCGGGCCGAGCTCTGGAAACACCATATATTTT.